This is a list of T cell receptor beta chains from one sample in a study of blood T cells in healthy people across ages. TCRdb passed the 5' RACE reads through MiXCR, listing each CDR3 protein once. The sample consists of hundreds of thousands of distinct CDR3 sequences, 58% of them appearing once. Sequences were obtained from blood. The receptors were sampled from a man aged 55 to 70 in good health. Both conserved end residues are part of each CDR3. A D gene is named only where the DNA matches it firmly. For some rows the clone size is stated as once, few or many, or as a class when expanded; others skip it.

j_call clone_size d_call v_call cdr3_aa cdr3_nt
TRBJ2-5 - TRBD2 TRBV10-3 CAINAGDQGTQYF TGTGCCATCAACGCGGGGGACCAAGGGACCCAGTACTTC
TRBJ2-1 - - TRBV13 CASSSYGGEQFF TGTGCCAGCAGCTCCTACGGTGGTGAGCAGTTCTTC
TRBJ2-3 - TRBD1 TRBV28 CASSQNRGQGGDTQYF TGTGCCAGCAGCCAAAACCGGGGACAGGGAGGAGATACGCAGTATTTT
TRBJ2-3 - TRBD2 TRBV20-1 CSARGPSGATDTQYF TGCAGTGCTCGAGGGCCTAGCGGGGCCACAGATACGCAGTATTTT
TRBJ1-2 - - TRBV15 CATSRELVPNYGYTF TGTGCCACCAGCAGAGAACTAGTACCGAACTATGGCTACACCTTC
TRBJ2-7 - - TRBV2 CASRWSESDEQYF TGTGCCAGCAGGTGGTCAGAGTCTGACGAGCAGTACTTC
TRBJ1-5 - - TRBV5-1 CASSLSGANQPQHF TGCGCCAGCAGCTTGTCGGGGGCTAATCAGCCCCAGCATTTT
TRBJ2-5 - - TRBV12-3/TRBV12-4 CAVGYQETQYF TGTGCCGTCGGGTACCAAGAGACCCAGTACTTC
TRBJ2-2 - TRBD1 TRBV2 CASSVSGQGGTGELFF TGTGCCAGCAGTGTGTCGGGACAGGGAGGAACCGGGGAGCTGTTTTTT
TRBJ1-1 - TRBD1 TRBV29-1 CSVERGTGGNTEAFF TGCAGCGTTGAGCGGGGGACAGGAGGGAACACTGAAGCTTTCTTT
TRBJ1-5 - - TRBV7-9 CASSHGGPGNQPQHF TGTGCCAGCAGCCACGGAGGGCCCGGCAATCAGCCCCAGCATTTT
TRBJ1-2 few - TRBV6-1 CASSEDVGTRGYTF TGTGCCAGCAGTGAAGACGTCGGAACGAGAGGCTACACCTTC
TRBJ2-5 - - TRBV7-2 CASSLVPDRETQYF TGTGCCAGCAGCTTAGTTCCGGACAGAGAGACCCAGTACTTC
TRBJ1-6 - TRBD1 TRBV7-9 CASSLGTAYSPLHF TGTGCCAGCAGCCTAGGGACAGCTTATTCACCCCTCCACTTT
TRBJ2-5 few - TRBV27 CASSLARYNEQYF TGTGCCAGCAGTTTAGCCAGATACAATGAGCAGTACTTC
TRBJ2-1 - - TRBV4-2 CASSQRFPDSSSYNEQFF TGTGCCAGCAGCCAAAGGTTTCCCGACAGCAGCTCCTACAATGAGCAGTTCTTC
TRBJ1-2 - TRBD1 TRBV10-3 CAISGGQGGGYTF TGTGCCATCAGTGGGGGACAGGGCGGTGGCTACACCTTC
TRBJ2-7 - TRBD1 TRBV12-3/TRBV12-4 CASSARDRDPYEQYF TGTGCCAGCAGCGCCCGGGACAGGGACCCCTACGAGCAGTACTTC
TRBJ2-7 once - TRBV28 CATWSRLYNEQYF TGTGCCACCTGGTCCAGACTATACAATGAGCAGTACTTC
TRBJ1-4 - - TRBV6-1 CASSEVLLGEKLFF TGTGCCAGCAGTGAAGTTCTCCTGGGGGAAAAACTGTTTTTT
TRBJ1-5 once - TRBV29-1 CSVGQSNQPQHF TGCAGCGTTGGACAGAGCAATCAGCCCCAGCATTTT
TRBJ1-5 - - TRBV28 CASSYTGWGYQPQHF TGTGCCAGCAGTTACACAGGGTGGGGCTATCAGCCCCAGCATTTT
TRBJ2-1 - - TRBV29-1 CSVTASYNEQFF TGCAGCGTGACGGCCTCCTACAATGAGCAGTTCTTC
TRBJ2-5 - TRBD2 TRBV6-5 CASSGTSGGIQETQYF TGTGCCAGCAGCGGTACTAGCGGGGGAATCCAAGAGACCCAGTACTTC
TRBJ2-3 - - TRBV28 CASKAGRSTDTQYF TGTGCCAGCAAGGCGGGGCGCTCCACAGATACGCAGTATTTT
TRBJ2-1 - TRBD1 TRBV5-1 CASSLQGVDNEQFF TGCGCCAGCAGCCTACAGGGGGTAGACAATGAGCAGTTCTTC
TRBJ2-7 few - TRBV10-3 CASSVESSYEQYF TGTGCCAGTTCAGTGGAAAGCTCCTACGAGCAGTACTTC
TRBJ2-7 - - TRBV6-5 CASSYSSGARNEQYF TGTGCCAGCAGTTACTCGTCGGGGGCGCGGAACGAGCAGTACTTC
TRBJ2-7 - - TRBV10-3 CAASRDGYEQYF TGTGCCGCAAGCCGGGACGGTTACGAGCAGTACTTC
TRBJ2-2 once - TRBV7-6 CASRRAGLEGTGELFF TGTGCCAGCAGGAGGGCAGGGTTGGAAGGCACCGGGGAGCTGTTTTTT
TRBJ2-1 few - TRBV6-2/TRBV6-3 CASTSGACNEQFF TGTGCCAGCACCAGCGGCGCCTGCAATGAGCAGTTCTTC
TRBJ2-1 - TRBD1 TRBV20-1 CSGQGATYNEQFF TGCAGCGGACAGGGGGCGACCTACAATGAGCAGTTCTTC
TRBJ1-1 - - TRBV10-3 CAIAVQANTEAFF TGTGCCATCGCGGTCCAGGCGAACACTGAAGCTTTCTTT
TRBJ2-5 - TRBD2 TRBV29-1 CSGGLAAEETQYF TGCAGCGGGGGACTAGCGGCGGAAGAGACCCAGTACTTC
TRBJ2-5 - - TRBV5-6 CASSRPGGQETQYF TGTGCCAGCAGCCGCCCCGGCGGCCAAGAGACCCAGTACTTC